This TCR beta chain was sequenced during a study of blood T cell repertoires in COVID-19. The repertoire was sequenced with immunoSEQ multiplex PCR; TCRdb's copy has only in-frame clones and lacks some. The data hold more than 130,000 clones, with more than 75% observed a single time. The CDR3 consists of 13 residues. Trimming took 6 bases from V and 6 from J; bases not matched to a gene: 3. Germline V gene lookup returns CDR1 MDHEN and CDR2 SYDVKM. The TCR was taken from a woman aged 35 to 49 with acute or convalescent COVID-19. Material: peripheral blood. The chain is built from TRBV28 and TRBJ1-2; 11 nucleotides line up with TRBD1. CDR3 nucleotides: TGTGCCAGCAGAATGGGACAGGGGGATGGCTACACCTTC. As protein: CASRMGQGDGYTF.